This T cell receptor (beta chain) was obtained from a study of blood T cells in healthy people across ages. The study, taken as a whole, reports: It was the long-lived donors that had more naive CD4+ cells and higher diversity than aged donors. There was a strong correlation between TCR beta diversity and naive T cell percentage.

Trimming cost V 1 base and J 1 base; bases outside gene matches: 4. This CDR3 comprises 15 residues. Germline V CDR1 and CDR2: SQVTM, ANQGSEA. Then a second PCR, running roughly 7 to 12 cycles, was carried out with a sample-barcoded 5' primer and a J-beta primer mix. From the 5' RACE reads, TCRdb called clonotypes with MiXCR, one entry per CDR3 protein. The sample shows roughly 1,000,000 distinct CDR3 sequences, 20% to 25% of them seen only once. Points on this clonotype: Its specificity is not known.

The total RNA that was extracted per sample amounted to at least 5 micrograms. The sample was also linked to a second study, of T cells of mothers and their children.

The sequence came from a girl under 10 years old in good health. The sample was blood. The genes are TRBV29-1 and TRBJ2-4; TRBD1 aligns across 7 bases. The CDR3 DNA reads TGCAGCGTTGAAGTACCGGACAGGGCCAAAAACATTCAGTACTTC. Translation gives CSVEVPDRAKNIQYF.